The entry that follows covers one T cell receptor beta chain sequence. Its antigen remains unidentified. All the patients suffered relapse after autologous stem cell transplantation, and brentuximab vedotin exposure differed. The sample is drawn from a study of PD-1 blockade in classical Hodgkin lymphoma. Study context: Nivolumab was given intravenously to patients at 3 mg/kg every 2 weeks. Study-wide findings and caveats: Partial responders and progressors had significantly lower baseline TCR diversity. CD4+ TCR diversity, unlike CD8+, rose significantly by C4D1. Newly diagnosed patients were reported to exhibit reduced baseline TCR diversity relative to healthy donors.

The germline gives CDR1 SGHKS, CDR2 YYEKEE (reference sequence). V lost 2 bases to trimming and J lost 2 bases, with 16 bases between them. CDR3 length: 17 amino acids. Sequenced by immunoSEQ multiplex PCR; TCRdb stores in-frame clones only, minus some. The profile shows tens of thousands of clones, around four fifths of them singletons. This specimen was peripheral blood mononuclear cells (PBMCs), taken before the second cycle of nivolumab. The chain carries TRBV5-5 and TRBJ2-2; no firm D call. The clonotype was recovered from a human donor with classical Hodgkin lymphoma. The CDR3 nucleotides are TGTGCCAGCAGCTTCTTCGGTGGGGAATATAACACCGGGGAGCTGTTTTTT. This gives the protein CASSFFGGEYNTGELFF.